This T cell receptor beta chain appears in the sequencing data of a study of cytomegalovirus exposure and HLA in healthy donors. Study overall: Among around 170 million T cells, an earlier analysis found about 100 million unique TCR beta sequences. Of the donors genotyped, about 410 in all, 80% to 85% fell in the Caucasian-associated ancestry cluster. Study results and limitations: It was likely that a cluster of highly shared sequence variants was a sequencing artifact. TCR beta V- and J-gene trimming was later associated with a missense DCLRE1C variant.

From germline, CDR1 is MNHNS and CDR2 SASEGT. Trimming removed 6 bases from V and 8 bases from J; junction bases left unmatched: 13. This CDR3 has 15 amino acids. Details on this clone: What it binds is unknown.

With 60 Vbeta and 13 Jbeta primers, the PCR was carried out. Libraries were prepared by immunoSEQ multiplex PCR; TCRdb keeps only in-frame clonotypes and omits some of them. The top ten hold 2% to 3% of the sample, which has about 110,000 clones, 82% seen once. The sample comprised PBMCs. The chain has TRBV6-1 and TRBJ1-2; TRBD1 agrees at 9 bases. The receptor was isolated from a woman younger than 30 in good health and CMV-seronegative. The DNA of the CDR3 is TGTGCCAGCAGCGCCGAGACAGGGGGTGTACGGGGCTACACCTTC. Translated: CASSAETGGVRGYTF.